This T cell receptor beta chain is drawn from a study of control samples from healthy donors and cancer patients. Sequencing was performed with immunoSEQ multiplex PCR; in TCRdb, only in-frame clones are kept and a portion is missing. Of about 86,000 clones listed, around 94% are singletons. The CDR3 is 17 residues long. CDR1 is SGHRS, CDR2 YFSETQ, per germline. The trim removed 6 bases at V and 0 bases at J, leaving 10 bases unmatched. Sequenced: blood. The TCR was taken from a woman aged 18-35 years in good health. This sequence joins TRBV5-1 and TRBJ2-2; TRBD2 matches 8 bases. CDR3 loop: CASNLKLADANTGELFF. The CDR3 bases are TGCGCCAGCAACCTGAAACTAGCGGACGCGAACACCGGGGAGCTGTTTTTT.